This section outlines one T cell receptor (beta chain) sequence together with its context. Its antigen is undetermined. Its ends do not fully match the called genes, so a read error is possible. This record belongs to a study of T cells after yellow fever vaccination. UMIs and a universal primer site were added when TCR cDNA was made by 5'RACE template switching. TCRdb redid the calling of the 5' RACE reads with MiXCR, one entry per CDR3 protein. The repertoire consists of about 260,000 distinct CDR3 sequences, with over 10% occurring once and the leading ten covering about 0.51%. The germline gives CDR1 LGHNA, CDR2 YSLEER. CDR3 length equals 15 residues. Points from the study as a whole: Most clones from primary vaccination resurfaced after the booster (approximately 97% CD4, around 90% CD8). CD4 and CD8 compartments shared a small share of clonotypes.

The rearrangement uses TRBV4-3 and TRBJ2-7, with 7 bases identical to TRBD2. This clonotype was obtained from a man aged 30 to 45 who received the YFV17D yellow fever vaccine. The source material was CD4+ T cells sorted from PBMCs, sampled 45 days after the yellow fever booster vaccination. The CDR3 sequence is CASSQSRDYGAEHYF. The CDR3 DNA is TGCGCCAGCAGCCAGAGCCGGGACTATGGAGCCGAGCACTACTTC.